What follows is one T cell receptor beta chain and its context. The data originate from a study of T cell responses to AZD1222 COVID-19 vaccine. In germline, CDR1 is SEHNR, CDR2 FQNEAQ (reference sequence). V lost 5 bases and J lost 7; bases outside the gene matches: 12. CDR3 length: 15 amino acids. TCRdb keeps only in-frame clones here, not all; method: immunoSEQ multiplex PCR. The sample shows approximately 150,000 clones, about nine tenths of them seen only once. The sample here was peripheral blood, taken 28 days after the second AZD1222 dose. This sequence originates from an adult who received the AZD1222 COVID-19 vaccine. This chain connects TRBV7-9 to TRBJ1-2, with TRBD1 matching over 8 bases. Written as DNA, the CDR3 is TGTGCCAGCAGCCGCCCCCTGGACAGGGTTTTTGGCTACACCTTC. This codes for CASSRPLDRVFGYTF.